Here is one T cell receptor (beta chain) with its context. Its specificity is unknown. The ends lost 2 bases at V and 7 bases at J; junction bases unmatched: 8. CDR3 size: 15 residues. The germline V gene encodes CDR1 MDHEN and CDR2 SYDVKM. The primer mix had 60 Vbeta and 13 Jbeta primers. Generated by immunoSEQ multiplex PCR, the TCRdb table keeps only in-frame clones and is missing some. The sample lists fewer than 250,000 clones, almost 80% occurring once. The data originate from a study of cytomegalovirus exposure and HLA in healthy donors. Regarding the study as a whole: The productive fraction for most TCR beta V segments was about 90% or about 30% in an earlier analysis.

The receptor was derived from a male donor in good health and CMV-seronegative. The sequencing input was PBMCs. This chain joins TRBV28 and TRBJ2-1, with 7 bases matching TRBD2. The CDR3 sequence: CASSLQGGVPNEQFF. The CDR3 nucleotides are TGTGCCAGCAGTTTACAGGGAGGGGTTCCGAATGAGCAGTTCTTC.